This is a list of T cell receptor beta chains from one sample in a study of T-cell reconstitution after alpha-beta-depleted transplantation in children. TCRdb ran MiXCR on the PCR reads and lists one entry per CDR3 protein. The sample has nearly 350,000 distinct CDR3 sequences, roughly 15% seen once. Source: PBMCs, mostly from graft donor cells, taken 360 days after TCRalphabeta/CD19-depleted stem cell transplant. The origin of the receptors is a male patient between 2 and 15 years old who had a stem cell transplant for acute lymphoblastic leukemia, so the T cells may come from the graft donor. The CDR3 runs from the conserved cysteine through the conserved F or W. The D gene is left open where the match is weak. Clone size is shown for a subset of rows, as once, few, many or a class of expanded clone.

>TRBJ2-5|NA|NA|TRBV12-3/TRBV12-4
TGTGCCAGCAGTTTTGGGGGGGCTCAAGAGACCCAGTACTTC
CASSFGGAQETQYF
>TRBJ1-1|few|NA|TRBV14
TGTGCCAGCAGCCAAGAGGATCCTAACAGGGAAGTATTATGGGTCACTGAAGCTTTCTTT
CASSQEDPNREVLWVTEAFF
>TRBJ2-1|NA|TRBD1|TRBV7-2
TGTGCCAGCAGCTCTCGGACAGGGGGTAACTACTACTACTACAATGAGCAGTTCTTC
CASSSRTGGNYYYYNEQFF
>TRBJ1-4|few|NA|TRBV7-9
TGTGCCAGCAGCTTCCTCCCGGGGAATGAAAAACTGTTTTTT
CASSFLPGNEKLFF
>TRBJ2-5|NA|TRBD2|TRBV29-1
TGCAGCTCCTTAGCGGGAGGTGTGGAGACCCAGTACTTC
CSSLAGGVETQYF
>TRBJ2-3|NA|NA|TRBV20-1
TGCAGTGCTTGGGCCGGGCCCGCGACTCAGTATTTT
CSAWAGPATQYF
>TRBJ2-1|NA|TRBD2|TRBV10-3
TGTGCCATCAGTGAGTCGACTAGCGGGAGAAATGAGCAGTTCTTC
CAISESTSGRNEQFF
>TRBJ2-1|NA|TRBD2|TRBV13
TGTGCCAGCAGCTTTTCTCTGGCTAGCGGAGACAACTACAATGAGCAGTTCTTC
CASSFSLASGDNYNEQFF
>TRBJ2-7|NA|NA|TRBV2
TGTGCCAGCAGTTGGGACGGTTACGAGCAGTACTTC
CASSWDGYEQYF
>TRBJ2-7|few|NA|TRBV3-1
TGTGCCAGCAGCCCCCCCCTGCCCCGAGGCGTCAACGAGCAGTACTTC
CASSPPLPRGVNEQYF